This is a list of T cell receptor beta chains from one sample in a study of T cells in Graves' hyperthyroidism and ophthalmopathy. A single record per CDR3 protein comes from TCRdb applying MiXCR to the multiplex PCR reads. The sample carries approximately 320,000 distinct CDR3 sequences, around 17% recorded once. The sequencing input was blood. The receptors here all came from a man aged 30 to 39 with Graves' hyperthyroidism. CDR3s include the opening cysteine and the closing phenylalanine or tryptophan. D genes are given only for firm matches. The listing skips clone size in some rows; elsewhere it reads once, few, many or a size class.

cdr3_aa cdr3_nt cdr3_length clone_size d_call j_call v_call
CASSQLGDSKEYF TGTGCCAGCAGCCAGTTGGGGGACAGTAAGGAGTATTTT 13 once TRBD1 TRBJ2-3 TRBV14
CASSLSGGQGNSPLHF TGCGCCAGCAGCTTGAGCGGGGGACAGGGAAATTCACCCCTCCACTTT 16 many TRBD1 TRBJ1-6 TRBV5-1
CASKIGTNQPQHF TGTGCCAGCAAGATAGGTACAAATCAGCCCCAGCATTTT 13 NA NA TRBJ1-5 TRBV2
CATEDRVNTGELFF TGTGCCACTGAGGACAGGGTTAATACCGGGGAGCTGTTTTTT 14 NA TRBD1 TRBJ2-2 TRBV24-1
CAWSVGFRTGGTGELFF TGTGCCTGGAGTGTGGGTTTTCGGACAGGGGGCACCGGGGAGCTGTTTTTT 17 NA TRBD1 TRBJ2-2 TRBV30
CASRAGGYNSPLHF TGTGCCAGCAGGGCGGGGGGCTATAATTCACCCCTCCACTTT 14 many NA TRBJ1-6 TRBV12-3/TRBV12-4
CASSFQENTGELFF TGTGCCAGCAGTTTTCAGGAAAACACCGGGGAGCTGTTTTTT 14 few NA TRBJ2-2 TRBV6-1
CASSRGSGLGYGYTF TGTGCCAGCAGCCGTGGTTCAGGGTTGGGCTATGGCTACACCTTC 15 NA NA TRBJ1-2 TRBV4-2
CASTAGTGADTQYF TGTGCCAGCACCGCCGGGACAGGGGCAGATACGCAGTATTTT 14 many TRBD1 TRBJ2-3 TRBV2
CAIRGTGKNTEAFF TGTGCCATCAGGGGGACAGGGAAGAACACTGAAGCTTTCTTT 14 NA TRBD1 TRBJ1-1 TRBV10-3
CASSYSREAGVGTEAFF TGTGCCAGCAGTTACTCGCGAGAGGCGGGGGTGGGCACTGAAGCTTTCTTT 17 many NA TRBJ1-1 TRBV6-5
CASSLTELQETQYF TGTGCCAGCAGTTTGACAGAGCTTCAAGAGACCCAGTACTTC 14 many NA TRBJ2-5 TRBV28
CSAPGSRSYNEQFF TGCAGTGCCCCGGGATCCCGGTCCTACAATGAGCAGTTCTTC 14 many NA TRBJ2-1 TRBV20-1
CAWSFGQGTNEKLFF TGTGCCTGGAGTTTCGGACAGGGGACTAATGAAAAACTGTTTTTT 15 many TRBD1 TRBJ1-4 TRBV30
CASSHEEEGGPYEQYF TGTGCCAGTAGCCACGAAGAGGAGGGAGGACCCTACGAGCAGTACTTC 16 few NA TRBJ2-7 TRBV13
CATKTGPSTDTQYF TGTGCCACCAAGACAGGGCCTAGCACAGATACGCAGTATTTT 14 few TRBD1 TRBJ2-3 TRBV19
CASHGNPLLAFF TGTGCCAGCCATGGGAACCCCCTTTTGGCTTTCTTT 12 many NA TRBJ1-1 TRBV28
CAWTPRWTPYEQYF TGTGCCTGGACCCCGCGGTGGACCCCCTACGAGCAGTACTTC 14 many NA TRBJ2-7 TRBV30
CASSRGTDGQPQHF TGTGCCAGCAGCCGTGGGACAGACGGTCAGCCCCAGCATTTT 14 NA TRBD1 TRBJ1-5 TRBV11-3
CASTPLDVTEAFF TGTGCCAGCACCCCTTTAGACGTGACTGAAGCTTTCTTT 13 NA NA TRBJ1-1 TRBV19
CASSSHPGGSGSTDTQYF TGTGCCAGCAGTTCCCATCCCGGCGGTAGCGGCAGCACAGATACGCAGTATTTT 18 many NA TRBJ2-3 TRBV28
CASSYSGRWWSYSNQPQHF TGTGCCAGCAGTTACTCTGGGAGGTGGTGGAGCTATAGCAATCAGCCCCAGCATTTT 19 few NA TRBJ1-5 TRBV6-6
CASSTQGWGRFF TGTGCCAGCAGCACCCAAGGCTGGGGCCGGTTCTTC 12 many NA TRBJ2-1 TRBV11-2
CASSLRLAVLQQYF TGTGCCAGCAGTTTACGGCTAGCGGTACTGCAGCAGTACTTC 14 NA TRBD2 TRBJ2-7 TRBV6-1
CASSLVRATEAFF TGTGCCAGCAGCTTAGTAAGGGCTACTGAAGCTTTCTTT 13 many NA TRBJ1-1 TRBV11-2
CASSQAGNYGYTF TGCGCCAGCAGCCAAGCGGGGAACTATGGCTACACCTTC 13 NA NA TRBJ1-2 TRBV4-1
CAWSALGAPVGYTF TGTGCCTGGAGTGCTCTAGGGGCGCCTGTCGGCTACACCTTC 14 many NA TRBJ1-2 TRBV30
CASSYTGVNYGYTF TGTGCCAGCAGCTATACAGGGGTTAACTATGGCTACACCTTC 14 few TRBD1 TRBJ1-2 TRBV3-1
CASSLGVEQFF TGTGCCAGCAGCCTGGGAGTTGAGCAGTTCTTC 11 few NA TRBJ2-1 TRBV7-3
CSERDGDTEAFF TGCAGCGAGCGGGACGGCGACACTGAAGCTTTCTTT 12 many NA TRBJ1-1 TRBV20-1
CASNLAGNNEQFF TGCGCCAGCAACCTAGCGGGAAACAATGAGCAGTTCTTC 13 many TRBD2 TRBJ2-1 TRBV5-1
CASSEWRGSVNEQYF TGTGCCAGCAGTGAATGGCGCGGGAGTGTCAACGAGCAGTACTTC 15 many TRBD2 TRBJ2-7 TRBV2
CASSLSENIQYF TGTGCCAGCAGCTTATCTGAAAACATTCAGTACTTC 12 NA NA TRBJ2-4 TRBV7-9
CAIRGTGQGYEQYF TGTGCCATCAGGGGGACGGGACAGGGCTACGAGCAGTACTTC 14 many TRBD1 TRBJ2-7 TRBV10-3
CASSLDGTPPKAFF TGTGCCAGCAGCTTAGATGGGACACCCCCTAAGGCTTTCTTT 14 many NA TRBJ1-1 TRBV7-2
CASGLQAGGRNEQFF TGTGCTAGTGGTTTGCAAGCGGGAGGACGCAATGAGCAGTTCTTC 15 NA TRBD2 TRBJ2-1 TRBV12-5
CASSLTAGAGNTEAFF TGTGCCAGCAGTTTAACCGCAGGGGCAGGAAACACTGAAGCTTTCTTT 16 many NA TRBJ1-1 TRBV28
CASRRAVGGNEQFF TGTGCCAGCAGGAGAGCGGTGGGAGGCAATGAGCAGTTCTTC 14 many NA TRBJ2-1 TRBV2
CASSIGNSPLHF TGTGCCAGTAGTATCGGGAATTCACCCCTCCACTTT 12 once NA TRBJ1-6 TRBV19
CASGMGGAANEQYF TGCGCCAGCGGCATGGGGGGGGCCGCCAACGAGCAGTACTTC 14 many NA TRBJ2-7 TRBV5-1
CASSAEGAVSNQPQHF TGTGCCAGCAGTGCAGAGGGGGCCGTCAGCAATCAGCCCCAGCATTTT 16 NA TRBD1 TRBJ1-5 TRBV2
CASSLGPGLANNEQFF TGCGCCAGCAGCTTGGGGCCGGGACTAGCGAACAATGAGCAGTTCTTC 16 NA TRBD2 TRBJ2-1 TRBV5-1
CASSPRDRAPRLGYTF TGTGCCAGCAGCCCACGGGACAGGGCGCCTCGCCTTGGCTACACCTTC 16 many TRBD1 TRBJ1-2 TRBV7-2
CASREGGRNTEAFF TGTGCCAGTAGGGAGGGAGGGAGGAACACTGAAGCTTTCTTT 14 few NA TRBJ1-1 TRBV19
CASSPPGSDTQYF TGTGCCAGCAGCCCCCCGGGGTCTGATACGCAGTATTTT 13 many NA TRBJ2-3 TRBV7-3
CASSGRRGANTGELFF TGTGCCAGCTCGGGACGCCGGGGGGCGAACACCGGGGAGCTGTTTTTT 16 NA TRBD2 TRBJ2-2 TRBV18
CATQGGGHRGQPQHF TGTGCCACCCAGGGGGGGGGACATCGGGGTCAGCCCCAGCATTTT 15 many TRBD1 TRBJ1-5 TRBV28
CAPRGPNQPQHF TGTGCCCCCAGGGGTCCCAATCAGCCCCAGCATTTT 12 few NA TRBJ1-5 TRBV10-3
CASSLGGGQETQYF TGTGCCAGCAGCTTAGGTGGGGGTCAAGAGACCCAGTACTTC 14 many NA TRBJ2-5 TRBV7-9
CASSLTTGSEQYF TGTGCCAGCAGCCTAACGACAGGCAGCGAGCAGTACTTC 13 few NA TRBJ2-7 TRBV9
CASSLAGRGQTDTQYF TGTGCCAGCAGCTTAGCGGGAAGGGGGCAAACAGATACGCAGTATTTT 16 many TRBD1 TRBJ2-3 TRBV7-9